This T cell receptor (beta chain) emerged from a study of shared clonotypes between healthy human individuals. The CDR3 consists of 16 residues. Losses at the gene ends were 6 bases for V and 0 bases for J; bases not matched to a gene: 6. Germline V gene sequence: CDR1 MDHEN, CDR2 SYDVKM. Method: immunoSEQ multiplex PCR; TCRdb's copy keeps in-frame clones and lacks some. The repertoire includes about 2,200,000 clones, about 92% of them detected once, and about 1.8% sits in the top ten. Naive CD8 cells comprised CD45RO-negative, CCR7-positively selected cells, excluding terminally differentiated effector memory CD45RA+ cells.

V usage is TRBV28 and J usage is TRBJ1-2; 11 positions agree with TRBD1. The TCR sequence derives from a man younger than 35 in good health. Some clones in this sample may be carry-over from other donors' samples. Material: naive CD8+ T cells from PBMCs. The CDR3 DNA reads TGTGCCAGCAGCCCGGACAGGGGGCTTACTAACTATGGCTACACCTTC. It codes for CASSPDRGLTNYGYTF.